This entry concerns a single TCR beta chain. Antigen specificity is unknown. The source of the sample is a study of T cell responses to AZD1222 COVID-19 vaccine. Study-level background: Pooling of second doses given at about 4 or about 12 weeks was done. Study-wide results and caveats: Reportedly, nearly half of unique spike TCRs recognized epitopes outside B.1.351/B.1.1.7 mutations. Along spike, vaccine-associated CD4 TCRs were found throughout, with dominance at 160-218 and 743-854. Repertoires in all cases were sampled only once the peak T cell response had passed.

Some clones are missing from TCRdb's copy, which holds only in-frame ones; the method was immunoSEQ multiplex PCR. The sample lists roughly 100,000 clones; 82% were seen once. V lost 3 bases and J 4 bases, leaving 7 bases between the germline ends. The CDR3 is 13 amino acids. In germline, CDR1 is SGHTA, CDR2 FQGNSA. The chain joins TRBV7-2 to TRBJ1-3; D unresolved. Sequenced material: peripheral blood, taken on day 0 of AZD1222 vaccination. The TCR comes from an adult in good health. The CDR3 DNA follows: TGTGCCAGCAGCTTGACGTACGGAAACACCATATATTTT. Its translation is CASSLTYGNTIYF.